A single sample gave rise to the 22 T cell receptor beta chains below, sequenced in a study of cytomegalovirus exposure and HLA in healthy donors. With 60 Vbeta and 13 Jbeta primers, the PCR was carried out. Libraries were prepared by immunoSEQ multiplex PCR; TCRdb keeps only in-frame clonotypes and omits some of them. The repertoire consists of fewer than 150,000 clones, with approximately 83% occurring once and the leading ten covering 2.5%. The sample comprised PBMCs. The receptors here all came from a male donor in good health and CMV-seronegative.

This sequence joins TRBV11-2 and TRBJ2-7, with 9 bases matching TRBD2. The germline CDR1 and CDR2 sequences are SGHAT and FQNNGV. The J segment lost 5 bases and the V segment lost 5 bases, leaving 10 bases of the junction unmatched. The CDR3 has 15 amino acids. The CDR3 nucleotides are TGTGCCAGCAGCCTGACAGGACTAGCGAGAAACGAGCAGTACTTC. It translates to CASSLTGLARNEQYF. The full variable domain, its missing parts supplied by reference TRBV11-2 and TRBJ2-7, is EAGVAQSPRYKIIEKRQSVAFWCNPISGHATLYWYQQILGQGPKLLIQFQNNGVVDDSQLPKDRFSAERLKGVDSTLKIQPAKLEDSAVYLCASSLTGLARNEQYFGPGTRLTVT.

This clone has just a few counts. The rearrangement joins TRBV6-5 to TRBJ1-4, with D perhaps matching TRBD1 (6 bases). The CDR3 extends over 12 amino acids. V dropped 6 bases and J dropped 7 bases, with 9 bases sitting between them. CDR1 is MNHEY and CDR2 is SVGAGI in the germline V gene. In DNA form, the CDR3 reads TGTGCCAGCAGCTCGGACAGTGAAAAACTGTTTTTT. Encoded protein: CASSSDSEKLFF.

The V and J genes are TRBV4-1 and TRBJ2-7; 7 nucleotides agree with TRBD2. This CDR3 spans 15 amino acids. V lost 1 base to trimming and J lost 2 bases; unmatched junction nucleotides: 5. Per germline, CDR1 MGHRA and CDR2 YSYEKL. CDR3 protein: CASSQVPAGPYEQYF. The CDR3 DNA is TGCGCCAGCAGCCAAGTCCCAGCGGGACCCTACGAGCAGTACTTC.

This chain connects TRBV4-1 to TRBJ2-5, with TRBD1 matching over 10 bases. The ends lost 3 bases at V and 2 bases at J; junction bases unmatched: 3. This CDR3 spans 15 amino acids. Germline CDR1 MGHRA, CDR2 YSYEKL. CDR3 nucleotide sequence: TGCGCCAGCAGCCAGTGGGGACAGGGGCAAGAGACCCAGTACTTC. Encoded protein: CASSQWGQGQETQYF.

The chain carries TRBV30 and TRBJ1-4; TRBD1 might be the D (5 bases). Germline V CDR1 and CDR2: GTSNPN, SVGIG (reference sequence). Deletions cut 8 bases from V and 0 bases from J, with 19 bases between. The CDR3 is 16 residues long. The CDR3 is CALLDSPGSTNEKLFF. CDR3 bases: TGTGCCCTGCTTGATTCCCCAGGGTCAACTAATGAAAAACTGTTTTTT.

The rearrangement uses TRBV9 and TRBJ1-1, with D perhaps TRBD1 (6 bases). This CDR3 contains 14 residues. The germline V gene has CDR1 SGDLS and CDR2 YYNGEE. Trimming pared 4 bases from V and 5 bases from J, leaving 15 bases between. The CDR3 protein is CASSRQTGSTEAFF. CDR3 bases: TGTGCCAGCAGCCGACAAACAGGGAGTACTGAAGCTTTCTTT. The complete variable domain, with remaining parts taken from reference TRBV9 and TRBJ1-1, reads DSGVTQTPKHLITATGQRVTLRCSPRSGDLSVYWYQQSLDQGLQFLIQYYNGEERAKGNILERFSAQQFPDLHSELNLSSLELGDSALYFCASSRQTGSTEAFFGQGTRLTVV.

V gene TRBV7-8 combines with J gene TRBJ2-3; 7 bases fit TRBD1. V trimming: 1 base; J trimming: 2 bases; junction bases outside the gene matches: 3. CDR1 is SGHVS, CDR2 FQNEAQ, per germline. The CDR3 totals 15 residues. The CDR3 loop is CASSLGQGHTDTQYF. As DNA, the CDR3 is TGTGCCAGCAGCTTAGGACAGGGACACACAGATACGCAGTATTTT.

The chain recombines TRBV4-1 with TRBJ2-7, with 11 bases fitting TRBD2. Germline CDR1 MGHRA, CDR2 YSYEKL. This CDR3 is 15 amino acids long. Unmatched junction bases numbered 3, after V lost 4 bases and J lost 1 base. CDR3 sequence reads: CASSPRLAGSYEQYF. The CDR3 region has the DNA TGCGCCAGCAGCCCCCGACTAGCGGGGTCCTACGAGCAGTACTTC.

The V call is TRBV29-1, the J call TRBJ1-4; 8 bases align to TRBD1. The CDR3 totals 13 residues. CDR1 and CDR2 (germline): SQVTM, ANQGSEA. V shed 4 bases, J shed 7 bases, and the junction held 5 bases outside the gene matches. The CDR3 bases are TGCAGCGTTGCACATGGACAGGGTGAAAAACTGTTTTTT. It specifies CSVAHGQGEKLFF.

The chain carries TRBV9 and TRBJ2-3, with TRBD2 matching over 7 bases. The CDR3 is 15 residues long. Trimming took 3 bases from V and 6 from J; bases not matched to a gene: 10. Germline loops: CDR1 SGDLS, CDR2 YYNGEE. CDR3 DNA: TGTGCCAGCAGCGCGGGAGGTGGCGACGCGGATACGCAGTATTTT. Residues: CASSAGGGDADTQYF.

The chain combines TRBV10-3 with TRBJ2-2; the D gene is possibly TRBD2 (6 bases). The ends were cut back, 7 bases at V and 7 bases at J, with 25 bases in the middle. Germline V gene data show CDR1 as ENHRY and CDR2 as SYGVKD. The CDR3 loop spans 17 amino acids. The CDR3 DNA sequence: TGTGCCATCACTAACCACGTGGGGTCCGGGGAGGACGGGGAGCTGTTTTTT. Translated: CAITNHVGSGEDGELFF.

V gene TRBV5-6 combines with J gene TRBJ1-5; D not certain. V lost 4 bases and J 7 bases, leaving 9 bases between the germline ends. CDR1 and CDR2 from the germline V gene are SGHDT and YYEEEE. The CDR3 sequence is 12 residues long. CDR3 in amino acids: CASSKGDQPQHF. In nucleotides, the CDR3 is TGTGCCAGCAGCAAAGGAGACCAGCCCCAGCATTTT.

J is TRBJ1-4 and V is TRBV5-5; the D is unclear. Looked up from germline, CDR1 is SGHKS and CDR2 is YYEKEE (reference sequence). The CDR3 covers 15 residues. The V end was cut by 2 bases, the J end by 6 bases, with 14 bases between. CDR3 DNA: TGTGCCAGCAGCTTTGATGCCCTAGGATATGAAAAACTGTTTTTT. This encodes CASSFDALGYEKLFF.

A few counts support this clone. The rearrangement joins TRBV5-1 to TRBJ2-2; 9 nucleotides line up with TRBD2. The CDR3 has 14 residues. Germline-derived CDR1 and CDR2 are SGHRS and YFSETQ. V lost 5 bases and J lost 4; bases outside the gene matches: 3. CDR3 protein: CASSGGRGTGELFF. CDR3 nucleotide sequence: TGCGCCAGCAGTGGCGGGAGGGGCACCGGGGAGCTGTTTTTT.

This chain links TRBV6-5 with TRBJ2-1; D is undetermined. This CDR3 is built from 12 residues. The V gene lost 5 bases and the J gene lost 3 bases, with 5 bases spanning the gap. CDR1 MNHEY and CDR2 SVGAGI come from the germline V gene. The CDR3 sequence: CASSNSYNEQFF. CDR3 nucleotide sequence: TGTGCCAGCAGTAACAGCTACAATGAGCAGTTCTTC.

The chain combines TRBV7-2 with TRBJ2-1; D is uncertain. With 2 bases removed from V and 2 bases from J, the gap between germline ends came to 10 bases. The CDR3 spans 15 residues. CDR1 is SGHTA, CDR2 FQGNSA, per germline. As DNA, the CDR3 is TGTGCCAGCAGCTTAAAGCTAGATGCCTACAATGAGCAGTTCTTC. Residues: CASSLKLDAYNEQFF.

The chain joins TRBV7-3 to TRBJ2-3, with TRBD2 as a possible D gene (6 bases). Germline V CDR1 and CDR2: SGHTA, FQGTGA. The CDR3 has 16 amino acids. V shed 4 bases and J shed 1 base, with 15 bases lying between them. The DNA of the CDR3 is TGTGCCAGCAGCTCCCCCGGGGGATATGGCACAGATACGCAGTATTTT. Amino acids: CASSSPGGYGTDTQYF.

The rearrangement joins TRBV5-1 to TRBJ2-1, with D maybe TRBD2 (6 bases). This CDR3 spans 19 amino acids. Between the trimmed V and J ends, which lost 0 bases and 4 bases, there was a span of 23 bases. Germline CDR1 and CDR2: SGHRS and YFSETQ. CDR3 sequence reads: CASSLGETFVAELYNEQFF. CDR3 in DNA: TGCGCCAGCAGCTTGGGGGAGACTTTCGTAGCGGAATTATACAATGAGCAGTTCTTC.

The CDR3 bases are TGTGCCAGTCAGGTAGCGGGAGAAGAGACCCAGTACTTC. This gives the protein CASQVAGEETQYF. V is TRBV19 and J is TRBJ2-5, with 9 bases fitting TRBD2. J lost 3 bases, V lost 8 bases, and 4 bases had no gene match. The CDR3 consists of 13 residues. Looked up from germline, CDR1 is LNHDA and CDR2 is SQIVND (reference sequence).

The chain recombines TRBV7-2 with TRBJ2-3; possible D gene TRBD1, 5 bases. V was pared by 1 base and J by 2 bases, with 10 bases between. The germline gives CDR1 SGHTA, CDR2 FQGNSA. This CDR3 comprises 15 residues. The CDR3 nucleotides read TGTGCCAGCAGCTTAGGTAGGGGCCTCACAGATACGCAGTATTTT. As protein: CASSLGRGLTDTQYF.

This clone has a handful of counts. V is TRBV30 and J is TRBJ2-7; D is perhaps TRBD2 (5 bases). The CDR3 runs 13 residues. Germline lookup yields CDR1 GTSNPN and CDR2 SVGIG (reference sequence). Trimming left V 3 bases short and J 0 bases short, with 9 bases between. CDR3 region: CAWRVRGSYEQYF. CDR3 nucleotide sequence: TGTGCCTGGAGGGTACGGGGCTCCTACGAGCAGTACTTC. Full variable domain (rest looked up from reference TRBV30 and TRBJ2-7): SQTIHQWPATLVQPVGSPLSLECTVEGTSNPNLYWYRQAAGRGLQLLFYSVGIGQISSEVPQNLSASRPQDRQFILSSKKLLLSDSGFYLCAWRVRGSYEQYFGPGTRLTVT.

This clone was detected only a few times. This chain uses TRBV7-6 with TRBJ2-7; 9 bases agree with TRBD2. From germline, CDR1 is SGHVS and CDR2 FNYEAQ. This CDR3 has 14 amino acids. Trimming took 5 bases from V and 5 from J; bases not matched to a gene: 7. Here the CDR3 reads CASSPTLAGNEQYF. CDR3 bases: TGTGCCAGCAGCCCCACGCTAGCGGGAAACGAGCAGTACTTC.